These 3 T cell receptor beta chains were sequenced from one sample in a study of blood T cell repertoires in COVID-19. Clones were read by immunoSEQ multiplex PCR, and TCRdb kept only the in-frame ones, dropping some. Found here are about 300,000 clones, roughly 86% of them singletons; the top ten hold less than 3.5%. Sequenced: PBMCs or T cells enriched from blood (not recorded which). Receptors originate from a woman in her 50s who had been exposed to COVID-19.

This chain connects TRBV6-5 to TRBJ1-1, with unresolved D. The CDR3 extends over 14 amino acids. CDR1 and CDR2 (germline): MNHEY, SVGAGI. The germline V and J ends were trimmed by 0 bases and 3 bases, with 8 bases remaining between them. The CDR3: CASSYSNRYTEAFF. CDR3 bases: TGTGCCAGCAGTTACTCTAATCGGTACACTGAAGCTTTCTTT.

The V and J genes are TRBV19 and TRBJ1-4; TRBD1 matches at 10 bases. The CDR3 loop spans 15 amino acids. The germline V gene has CDR1 LNHDA and CDR2 SQIVND (reference sequence). The V segment lost 5 bases and the J segment 8 bases; nucleotides outside the gene matches: 8. The DNA for the CDR3 is TGTGCCAGTAGTCCCCTCGGGACAGGGGTGGAAAAACTGTTTTTT. It translates to CASSPLGTGVEKLFF.

The chain employs TRBV5-4 and TRBJ2-3, with 9 bases identical to TRBD1. The CDR3 spans 16 residues. The V and J ends lost 2 bases and 4 bases, in that order; junction bases with no gene match: 8. The V gene's germline CDR1 is SGHNT and CDR2 YYREEE (reference sequence). CDR3: CASSLTQGARADTQYF. The CDR3 DNA reads TGTGCCAGCAGCTTAACACAGGGGGCGCGGGCAGATACGCAGTATTTT.